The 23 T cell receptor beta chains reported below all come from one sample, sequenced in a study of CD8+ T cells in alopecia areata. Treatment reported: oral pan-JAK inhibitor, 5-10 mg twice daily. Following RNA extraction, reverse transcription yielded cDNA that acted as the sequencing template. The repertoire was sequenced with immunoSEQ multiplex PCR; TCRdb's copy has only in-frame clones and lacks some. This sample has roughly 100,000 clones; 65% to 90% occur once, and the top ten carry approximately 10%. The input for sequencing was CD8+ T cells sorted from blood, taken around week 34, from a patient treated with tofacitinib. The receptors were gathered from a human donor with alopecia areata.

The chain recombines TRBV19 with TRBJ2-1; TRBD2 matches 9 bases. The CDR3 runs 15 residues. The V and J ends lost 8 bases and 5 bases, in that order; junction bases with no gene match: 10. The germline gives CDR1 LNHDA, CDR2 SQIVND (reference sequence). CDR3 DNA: TGTGCCAGTTCCCCAAGCGGGGGGAGTAACAATGAGCAGTTCTTC. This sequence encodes CASSPSGGSNNEQFF.

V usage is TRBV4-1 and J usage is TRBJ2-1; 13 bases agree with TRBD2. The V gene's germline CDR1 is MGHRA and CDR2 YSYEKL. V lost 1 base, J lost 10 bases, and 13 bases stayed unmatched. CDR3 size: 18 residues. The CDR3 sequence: CASSQGRLAGGPQTEQFF. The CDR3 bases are TGCGCCAGCAGCCAAGGCAGACTAGCGGGAGGCCCCCAGACGGAGCAGTTCTTC.

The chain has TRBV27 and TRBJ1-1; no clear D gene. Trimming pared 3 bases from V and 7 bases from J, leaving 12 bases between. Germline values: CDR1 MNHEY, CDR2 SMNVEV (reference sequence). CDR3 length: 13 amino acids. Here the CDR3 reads CASSLNTEVEAFF. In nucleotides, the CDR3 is TGTGCCAGCAGTTTGAATACCGAGGTTGAAGCTTTCTTT.

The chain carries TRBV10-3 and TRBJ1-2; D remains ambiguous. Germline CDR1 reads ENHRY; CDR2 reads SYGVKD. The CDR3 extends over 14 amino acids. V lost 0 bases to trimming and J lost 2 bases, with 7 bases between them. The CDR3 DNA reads TGTGCCATCAGTGAGTCAGGCACCAACTATGGCTACACCTTC. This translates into CAISESGTNYGYTF.

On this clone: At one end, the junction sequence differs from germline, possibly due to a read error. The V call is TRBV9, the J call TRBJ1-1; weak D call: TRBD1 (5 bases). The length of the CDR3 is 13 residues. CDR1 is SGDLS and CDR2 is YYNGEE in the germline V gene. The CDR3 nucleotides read TGTGTCAGCAGCGAAACAGGAAGGGGTGAAGCTTTCTTT. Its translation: CVSSETGRGEAFF.

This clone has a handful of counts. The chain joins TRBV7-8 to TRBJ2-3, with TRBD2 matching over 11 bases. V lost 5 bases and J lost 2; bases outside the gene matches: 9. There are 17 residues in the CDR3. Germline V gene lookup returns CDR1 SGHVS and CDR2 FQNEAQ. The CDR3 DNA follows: TGTGCCAGCAGCCTAGAGACTAGCGGGACGGACACAGATACGCAGTATTTT. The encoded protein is CASSLETSGTDTDTQYF.

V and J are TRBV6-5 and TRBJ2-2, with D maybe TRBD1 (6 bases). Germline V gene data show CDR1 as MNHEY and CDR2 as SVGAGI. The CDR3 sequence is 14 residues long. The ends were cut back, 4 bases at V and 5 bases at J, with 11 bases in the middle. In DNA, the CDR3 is TGTGCCAGCAGTTTATCCAGGGGAACCGGGGAGCTGTTTTTT. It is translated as CASSLSRGTGELFF.

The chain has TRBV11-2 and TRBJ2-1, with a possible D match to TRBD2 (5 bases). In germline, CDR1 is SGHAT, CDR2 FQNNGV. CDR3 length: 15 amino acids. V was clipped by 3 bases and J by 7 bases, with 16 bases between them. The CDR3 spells CASSFSSGAKNEQFF. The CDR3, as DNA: TGTGCCAGCAGCTTCTCCAGCGGAGCCAAGAATGAGCAGTTCTTC.

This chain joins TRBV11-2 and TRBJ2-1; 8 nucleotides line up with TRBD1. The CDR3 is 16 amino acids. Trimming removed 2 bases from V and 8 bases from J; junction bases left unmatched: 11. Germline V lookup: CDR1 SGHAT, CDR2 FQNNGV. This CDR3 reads CASSLFRDRGRDEQFF. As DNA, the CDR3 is TGTGCCAGCAGCTTATTCCGAGACAGGGGAAGGGATGAGCAGTTCTTC.

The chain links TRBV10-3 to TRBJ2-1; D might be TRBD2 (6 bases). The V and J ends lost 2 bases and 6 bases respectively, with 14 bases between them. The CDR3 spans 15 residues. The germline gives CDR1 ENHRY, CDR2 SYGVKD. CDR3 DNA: TGTGCCATCAGTGAGAGTCTGGACGGGGGCAATGAGCAGTTCTTC. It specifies CAISESLDGGNEQFF.

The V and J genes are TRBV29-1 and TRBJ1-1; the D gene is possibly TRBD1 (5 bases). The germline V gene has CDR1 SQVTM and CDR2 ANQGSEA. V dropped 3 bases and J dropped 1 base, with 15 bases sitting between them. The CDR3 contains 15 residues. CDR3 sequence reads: CSVEGVARKNTEAFF. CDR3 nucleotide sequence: TGCAGCGTTGAGGGGGTGGCACGGAAGAACACTGAAGCTTTCTTT.

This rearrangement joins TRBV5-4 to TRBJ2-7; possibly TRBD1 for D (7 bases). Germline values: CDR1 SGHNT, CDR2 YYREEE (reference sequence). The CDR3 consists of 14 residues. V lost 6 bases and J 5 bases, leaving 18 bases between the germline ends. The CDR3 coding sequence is TGTGCCAGCACCGTCCAGGGGGGTCGCCACGAGCAGTACTTC. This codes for CASTVQGGRHEQYF. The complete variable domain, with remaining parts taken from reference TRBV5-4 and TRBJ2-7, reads ETGVTQSPTHLIKTRGQQVTLRCSSQSGHNTVSWYQQALGQGPQFIFQYYREEENGRGNFPPRFSGLQFPNYSSELNVNALELDDSALYLCASTVQGGRHEQYFGPGTRLTVT.

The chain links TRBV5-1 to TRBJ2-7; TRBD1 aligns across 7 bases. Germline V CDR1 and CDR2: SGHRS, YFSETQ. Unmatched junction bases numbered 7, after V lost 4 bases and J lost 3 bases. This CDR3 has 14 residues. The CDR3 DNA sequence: TGCGCCAGCAGCCCAAGGGGGCCGGTCTACGAGCAGTACTTC. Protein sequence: CASSPRGPVYEQYF.

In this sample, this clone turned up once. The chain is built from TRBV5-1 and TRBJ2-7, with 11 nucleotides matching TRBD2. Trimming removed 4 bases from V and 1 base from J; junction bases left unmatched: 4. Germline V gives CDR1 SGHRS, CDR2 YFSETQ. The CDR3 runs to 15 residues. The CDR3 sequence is CASSTGLADSYEQYF. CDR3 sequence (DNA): TGCGCCAGCAGCACGGGACTAGCGGATTCCTACGAGCAGTACTTC.

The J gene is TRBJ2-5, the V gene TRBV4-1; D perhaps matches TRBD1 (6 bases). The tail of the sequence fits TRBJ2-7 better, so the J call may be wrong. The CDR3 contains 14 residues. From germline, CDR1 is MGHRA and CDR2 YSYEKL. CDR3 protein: CASSQGIGGYEQYF. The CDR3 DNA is TGCGCCAGCAGCCAAGGGATAGGGGGCTACGAGCAGTACTTC.

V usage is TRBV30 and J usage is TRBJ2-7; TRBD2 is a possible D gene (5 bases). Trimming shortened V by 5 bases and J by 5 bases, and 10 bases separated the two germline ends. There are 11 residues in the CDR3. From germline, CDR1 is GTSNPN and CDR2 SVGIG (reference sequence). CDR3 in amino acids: CAWGLLDEQYF. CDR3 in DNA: TGTGCCTGGGGACTGTTGGACGAGCAGTACTTC.

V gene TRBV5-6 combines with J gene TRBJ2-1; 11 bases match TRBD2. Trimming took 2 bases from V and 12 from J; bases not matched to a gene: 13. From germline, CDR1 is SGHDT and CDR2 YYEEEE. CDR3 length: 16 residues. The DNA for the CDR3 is TGTGCCAGCAGCTTCGCTACTAGCGGGAGCCCCGCAGGGCAGTTCTTC. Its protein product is CASSFATSGSPAGQFF. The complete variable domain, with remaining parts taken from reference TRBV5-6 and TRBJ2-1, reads DAGVTQSPTHLIKTRGQQVTLRCSPKSGHDTVSWYQQALGQGPQFIFQYYEEEERQRGNFPDRFSGHQFPNYSSELNVNALLLGDSALYLCASSFATSGSPAGQFFGPGTRLTVL.

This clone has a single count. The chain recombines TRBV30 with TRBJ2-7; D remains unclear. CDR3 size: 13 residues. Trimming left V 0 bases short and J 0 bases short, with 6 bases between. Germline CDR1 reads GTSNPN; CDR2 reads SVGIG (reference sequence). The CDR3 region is CAWSVPDSYEQYF. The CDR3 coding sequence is TGTGCCTGGAGTGTACCCGACTCCTACGAGCAGTACTTC.

CDR3 bases: TGTGCCAGCAGCTTCGGGCGGGAATCCTACGAGCAGTACTTC. This sequence encodes CASSFGRESYEQYF. The V and J genes are TRBV7-6 and TRBJ2-7, with D tentatively TRBD2 (6 bases). The V gene's germline CDR1 is SGHVS and CDR2 FNYEAQ. The CDR3 length is 14 residues. The ends were cut back, 3 bases at V and 1 base at J, with 10 bases in the middle.

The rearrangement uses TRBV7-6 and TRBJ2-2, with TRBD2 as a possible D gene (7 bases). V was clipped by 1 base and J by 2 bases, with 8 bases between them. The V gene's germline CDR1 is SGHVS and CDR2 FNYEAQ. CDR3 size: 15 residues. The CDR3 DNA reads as TGTGCCAGCAGCTTAGGCGGGGGCAACACCGGGGAGCTGTTTTTT. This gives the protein CASSLGGGNTGELFF.

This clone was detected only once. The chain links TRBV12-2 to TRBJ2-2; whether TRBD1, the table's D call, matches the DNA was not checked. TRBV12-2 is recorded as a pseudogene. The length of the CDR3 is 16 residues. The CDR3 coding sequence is TGTGCAAGTCGCTTGACCCGGACAGGCCGGGGCGGGGAGCTGTTTTTT. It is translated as CASRLTRTGRGGELFF.

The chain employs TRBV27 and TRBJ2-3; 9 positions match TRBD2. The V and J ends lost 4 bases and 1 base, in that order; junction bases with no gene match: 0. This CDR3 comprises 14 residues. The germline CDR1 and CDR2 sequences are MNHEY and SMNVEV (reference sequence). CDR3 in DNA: TGTGCCAGCAGTTGGACTAGCGGCACAGATACGCAGTATTTT. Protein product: CASSWTSGTDTQYF.

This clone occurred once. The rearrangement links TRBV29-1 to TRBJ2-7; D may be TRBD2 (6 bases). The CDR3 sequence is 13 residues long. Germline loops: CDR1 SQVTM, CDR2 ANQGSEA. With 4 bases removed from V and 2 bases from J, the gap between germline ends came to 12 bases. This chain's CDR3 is CSVVGGSTYEQYF. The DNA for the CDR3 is TGCAGCGTTGTGGGGGGATCTACCTACGAGCAGTACTTC.